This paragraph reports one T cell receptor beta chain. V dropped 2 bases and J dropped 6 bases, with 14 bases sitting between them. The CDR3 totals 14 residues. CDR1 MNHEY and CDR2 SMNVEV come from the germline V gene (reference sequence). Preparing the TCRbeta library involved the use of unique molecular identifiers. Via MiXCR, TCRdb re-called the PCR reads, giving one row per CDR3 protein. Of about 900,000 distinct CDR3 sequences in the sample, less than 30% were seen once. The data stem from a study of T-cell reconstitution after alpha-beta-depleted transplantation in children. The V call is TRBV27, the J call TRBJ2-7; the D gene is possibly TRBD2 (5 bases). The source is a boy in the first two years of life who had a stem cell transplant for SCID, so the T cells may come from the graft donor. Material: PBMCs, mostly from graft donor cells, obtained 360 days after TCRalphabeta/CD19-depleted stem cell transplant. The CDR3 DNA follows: TGTGCCAGCAGTTTAGGGCGGGCACGGGGCGAGCAGTACTTC. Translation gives CASSLGRARGEQYF.